One and the same sample provided the 13 T cell receptor beta chains below, sequenced in a study of T cells in Graves' hyperthyroidism and ophthalmopathy. Researchers amplified the TCR beta CDR3 regions from RNA transcripts. First-round RT-PCR with HTBI primers amplified the TCR CDR3 region. MiXCR, applied by TCRdb to the multiplex PCR reads, yields one record per CDR3 protein. The table lists about 320,000 distinct CDR3 sequences, around 17% of them singletons. Source material: blood. These receptors originate from a man aged 25 to 40 with Graves' hyperthyroidism.

V is TRBV20-1 and J is TRBJ1-2; 9 bases fit TRBD1. V lost 1 base to trimming and J lost 3 bases; unmatched junction nucleotides: 15. The CDR3 runs 18 residues. The germline CDR1 and CDR2 sequences are DFQATT and SNEGSKA (reference sequence). The CDR3 bases are TGCAGTGCTAGAGTTCCGGGGGACAGGGAGCGCGCTTACTATGGCTACACCTTC. As protein: CSARVPGDRERAYYGYTF.

This clonotype was observed a handful of times. The J gene is TRBJ1-1, the V gene TRBV5-6; D may be TRBD1 (5 bases). From germline, CDR1 is SGHDT and CDR2 YYEEEE. The V end lost 4 bases, the J end lost 6 bases, and 16 bases lay between the germline ends. This CDR3 is 14 amino acids long. This CDR3 is CASSPWGGAPEAFF. As DNA, the CDR3 is TGTGCCAGCAGCCCGTGGGGGGGTGCGCCTGAAGCTTTCTTT.

This clonotype was seen at least ten times. This rearrangement joins TRBV28 to TRBJ1-1; 11 bases fit TRBD1. CDR1 is MDHEN and CDR2 is SYDVKM in the germline V gene. V gave up 6 bases and J gave up 11 bases; unmatched junction bases: 17. The CDR3 is 16 residues long. The CDR3 protein is CASSRTGGEGITGAFF. The CDR3 bases are TGTGCCAGCAGCAGGACAGGGGGCGAGGGGATTACTGGGGCTTTCTTT.

This clonotype was seen at least ten times. The chain combines TRBV28 with TRBJ2-5, with D possibly matching TRBD1 (5 bases). The CDR3 spans 13 residues. V lost 6 bases to trimming and J lost 2 bases, with 10 bases between them. Germline values: CDR1 MDHEN, CDR2 SYDVKM. The CDR3 nucleotides read TGTGCCAGCAGGCGACAGAATCAAGAGACCCAGTACTTC. Translating gives CASRRQNQETQYF.

This clonotype was seen only a few times. The gene calls are TRBV6-5 and TRBJ1-2, with TRBD1 matching 8 bases. This CDR3 region has 15 residues. V gave up 2 bases and J gave up 3 bases; unmatched junction bases: 5. The germline gives CDR1 MNHEY, CDR2 SVGAGI. The CDR3 reads CASSYPTGVDYGYTF. As DNA, the CDR3 is TGTGCCAGCAGTTACCCGACAGGGGTCGACTATGGCTACACCTTC.

The table lists this clonotype with a few counts. In DNA, the CDR3 is TGTGCCAGCAATCGAGGGGGCGACGAGCAGTACTTC. It is translated as CASNRGGDEQYF. The genes are TRBV19 and TRBJ2-7; 7 bases line up with TRBD1. Trimming took 9 bases from V and 5 from J; bases not matched to a gene: 7. The CDR3 is made up of 12 amino acids. Per germline, CDR1 LNHDA and CDR2 SQIVND (reference sequence).

This clonotype was found once. Being one base from a much bigger clone, this may be a read error. The chain employs TRBV12-3 or TRBV12-4 and TRBJ1-2; TRBD1 is a possible D gene (6 bases). The CDR3 totals 12 residues. In nucleotides, the CDR3 is TGTACCAGCAGTAAGACAGGAGATGGCTACACCTTC. This gives the protein CTSSKTGDGYTF.

V usage is TRBV2 and J usage is TRBJ2-7; 7 positions agree with TRBD1. V gave up 8 bases and J gave up 2 bases; unmatched junction bases: 3. Per germline, CDR1 SNHLY and CDR2 FYNNEI. The CDR3 spans 12 residues. CDR3 DNA sequence: TGTGCCAGCGACAGGGCCACCTACGAGCAGTACTTC. Translation gives CASDRATYEQYF.

The chain joins TRBV30 to TRBJ2-4, with D possibly being TRBD2 (5 bases). The CDR3 runs to 15 residues. Germline-derived CDR1 and CDR2 are GTSNPN and SVGIG (reference sequence). The germline V and J ends were trimmed by 4 bases and 2 bases, with 15 bases remaining between them. The CDR3, as DNA: TGTGCCTGGAAGAGGAGGAGATGGTCCAAAAACATTCAGTACTTC. Translation gives CAWKRRRWSKNIQYF.

This clonotype was picked up a small number of times. The chain couples TRBV25-1 to TRBJ1-1, with D possibly being TRBD1 (5 bases). Germline V lookup: CDR1 MGHDK, CDR2 SYGVNS. V was trimmed by 2 bases and J by 4 bases, leaving 11 bases between them. The CDR3 is made up of 14 amino acids. The chain's CDR3 is CASSEERGSTEAFF. In DNA, the CDR3 is TGTGCCAGCAGTGAAGAGAGGGGTTCCACTGAAGCTTTCTTT.

This clonotype was seen ten or more times. The gene calls are TRBV2 and TRBJ1-4, with 8 bases aligning to TRBD1. V trimming: 4 bases; J trimming: 3 bases; junction bases outside the gene matches: 1. Germline-derived CDR1 and CDR2 are SNHLY and FYNNEI. The CDR3 has 14 amino acids. The CDR3 sequence: CASSATGANEKLFF. CDR3 DNA sequence: TGTGCCAGCAGTGCGACAGGGGCTAATGAAAAACTGTTTTTT.

This clonotype was seen only a few times. This sequence joins TRBV12-3 or TRBV12-4 and TRBJ1-1, with D hard to call. Trimming stripped 2 bases from V and 8 bases from J, with 9 bases between. The CDR3 loop spans 12 amino acids. The CDR3 sequence is CASSLNTAEAFF. In DNA, the CDR3 is TGTGCCAGCAGTTTAAATACGGCAGAAGCTTTCTTT.

This clonotype came up many times. V gene TRBV5-1 combines with J gene TRBJ1-1; 9 bases are a match to TRBD1. The junction had 6 bases not matched to a gene; V was cut back by 4 bases and J by 8 bases. The CDR3 loop spans 13 amino acids. Germline V lookup: CDR1 SGHRS, CDR2 YFSETQ. CDR3 sequence reads: CASSPRTGEEAFF. The CDR3 bases are TGCGCCAGCAGCCCTAGGACAGGGGAAGAAGCTTTCTTT. The variable domain in full, completed from reference TRBV5-1 and TRBJ1-1, reads KAGVTQTPRYLIKTRGQQVTLSCSPISGHRSVSWYQQTPGQGLQFLFEYFSETQRNKGNFPGRFSGRQFSNSRSEMNVSTLELGDSALYLCASSPRTGEEAFFGQGTRLTVV.